Included here is one TCR beta chain sequence, with context. What this receptor recognizes is not known. A much larger clone lies one base from this, so it may be a read error. The library was generated by multiplex PCR. TCRdb lists the instrument as Illumina HiSeq 4000. iRepertoire HTBI primers and Arm-PCR amplification of CDR3 regions were used to construct TCR beta libraries. Before sequencing, the PCR products underwent gel purification. The published analysis was carried out like this. Across samples, 60 to 80 TRBV and 14 TRBJ segments were identified and used for gene usage analysis of CDR3 amino acid clonotypes. Filtered high-quality paired reads were merged into contigs using COPE and FqMerger. Contigs were aligned with BLAST to IMGT TRBV, TRBD and TRBJ reference genes, and CDR3 was defined per IMGT. Clonotypes above 0.1% frequency were classified as highly expanded clones. Shannon entropy served as the measure of repertoire diversity, while the Gini coefficient captured V-J evenness. Clonotypes shared by more than one individual were considered public. TCRdb passed the public sequencing reads through fastp at Q25 and MiXCR, retaining productive beta sequences. Rows matching on CDR3 protein sequence are summarized as one entry with the most common DNA and genes. The V and J calls shown here were made by TCRdb, not taken from the authors' results. For this sample the table gives 350,000 to 500,000 distinct CDR3 sequences, of which 11% to 15% were detected only once. The ten most abundant clones make up about a sixth of the sample.

This sample was included in a study of regulatory T cells in long-lasting Graves disease (dated by TCRdb to the early 2020s). Describing the broader study: Antithyroid drugs had been taken for less than 3 months by newly diagnosed Graves' disease patients. Peripheral blood TCR sequencing and RNA sequencing compared persistent Graves' disease patients with newly diagnosed Graves' disease patients. The study took place in China and was registered as a clinical trial. A total of around 35 samples were covered by TCR sequencing, comprising some 13 persistent and approximately 20 newly diagnosed Graves' disease patients.

The time point label corresponds to: newly diagnosed GD, antithyroid drugs for less than 3 months. RNA was extracted from PBMCs in TRIzol for both TCR sequencing and RNA sequencing. The diagnosis of Graves' disease was made according to American Thyroid Association guidelines. Patients were recruited from an endocrinology department in Xi'an, China. From each patient, approximately 9.9 milliliters of peripheral blood was collected into an EDTA anticoagulant tube. Ficoll Paque Plus density gradient separation was used to isolate PBMCs, and no additional T cell sorting was done. An Agilent 2100 Bioanalyzer and agarose gel were used to check RNA quality, while a NanoDrop 2000 measured RNA concentration. What the research found in general, with its limitations: The study examined only peripheral blood because the primary lesion, thyroid tissue, could not be accessed. More public clonotypes were shared among persistent patients (over 2,500) than among newly diagnosed patients (roughly 1,000). The authors noted that the small sample size was a limitation that may lower accuracy. Preferential use of TRBV28, TRBJ1-2 and TRBJ2-5 was observed in persistent disease, whereas TRBV20-1 and TRBJ2-1 were favored in newly diagnosed disease. Persistent Graves' disease patients showed lower TCR Shannon entropy and fewer highly expanded clones than newly diagnosed patients, suggesting clonal expansion. Only the TCR beta chain was sequenced and analyzed.

The junction carries 13 bases between V and J, which are trimmed by 11 bases and 1 base respectively. Counted from cysteine to phenylalanine, this CDR3 has 13 amino acids. The only DNA kept is the CDR3, 39 bases in frame from the first base. These data are also associated with another study on T cells in Graves' hyperthyroidism and ophthalmopathy. As the second study states: A patient counted as having stable Graves' hyperthyroidism if no progression to ophthalmopathy occurred over 18 months of follow-up. Hyperthyroidism patients were aged 18 to 65 years and newly diagnosed, with disease duration of less than 2 months. Exclusion was applied to patients with uncontrolled infections, other autoimmune diseases, pregnancy or lactation. Diagnoses were based on clinical symptoms, serum thyroxine and TRAb, thyroid ultrasound and orbital computed tomography. The first round of RT-PCR for the TCR CDR3 was performed with the HTBI primer set and the Qiagen OneStep RT-PCR kit. Most expanded thyroid clonotypes (frequency above 0.001) were also detected in blood, a finding suggesting that blood repertoires may reflect thyroid immune responses. In cross-validation, a model built on a 13 V-J signature told ophthalmopathy apart from stable hyperthyroidism with about 90% sensitivity and approximately 81% specificity, and in testing the same model reached 80%/75%. In validation, the model predicted progression to ophthalmopathy with around 71% sensitivity and 72% to 85% specificity, a median of 6.5 months before onset. A discovery cohort of roughly 96 patients, roughly 40 with Graves' ophthalmopathy and approximately 60 with stable Graves' hyperthyroidism, was used to find distinguishing TCR V-J signatures. Prospective prediction of ophthalmopathy was tested in an independent validation cohort consisting of 18 hyperthyroidism patients and around 16 patients who later progressed to ophthalmopathy. The approximately 90 discovery patients were divided at random into training and test sets in a 7:3 ratio. In addition, the study compared T-cell repertoires in thyroid tissue and in blood from six Graves' hyperthyroidism patients. After blood sampling, hyperthyroidism patients were treated with methimazole at a starting dose of 30 mg daily, and ophthalmopathy patients were treated with high-dose intravenous methylprednisolone. Libraries were constructed in a second round of multiplex PCR, after which size selection and purification were carried out. Sequencing of the libraries was done on an Illumina HiSeq2000 using paired-end 100 bp reads. Raw data were processed with SOAPnuke, discarding reads with adapters, uncalled bases, mean Phred below 15, or no exact constant-primer or identifier match. COPE v1.2.5 was used to merge high-quality paired reads, and clonotypes were defined as unique nucleotide sequences. MiTCR v1.1 was used to align clonotypes to the IMGT TRBV, TRBD and TRBJ reference segments. Analysis was restricted to V-J combinations with a frequency above 0.0001, which covered 99% to 99.2% of repertoires. A TCS score was defined as the ratio of F50 (clonal expansion) to E x V (chaos), with BLOSUM62-based TCRdist applied between CDR3 peptides within each V-J. Welch's t-statistics and random forest reduced fewer than 550 V-J features to around 14, which were used in a naive Bayes classifier (R e1071). Sample size was not statistically predetermined, and blinding of investigators to group allocation was not performed. TCR Vbeta CDR3 sequencing of 140 or so peripheral blood samples (about 45 ophthalmopathy, over 70 hyperthyroidism and around 17 progressor patients) is reported in the paper.

The rearrangement combines TRBV12-3 or TRBV12-4 with TRBJ2-3; the D region possibly corresponds to TRBD2 (6 bases align). The sequencing used peripheral blood mononuclear cells (PBMCs), collected at new diagnosis, from a patient treated with antithyroid drugs. This receptor was identified in a woman between 45 and 60 years old with Graves disease. Donor details come from another sample of the same person, matched by shared clones. For the CDR3, the sequence is CAGTGGGTDTQYF. The DNA sequence is TGTGCCGGCACAGGAGGGGGCACAGATACGCAGTATTTT.